The rows below give T cell receptor beta chains drawn from one sample of a study of blood T cell repertoires in COVID-19. Produced via immunoSEQ multiplex PCR; TCRdb's table is partial and in-frame only. The data show roughly 220,000 clones, about four fifths seen once. The specimen sequenced was PBMCs or T cells enriched from blood (not recorded which). These receptors originate from a woman in her forties who had recovered from COVID-19. CDR3s include the opening cysteine and the closing phenylalanine or tryptophan. Each record gives: V gene, J gene, CDR3 protein.

>TRBV7-9|TRBJ2-1
CASSLVGDRGPYNEQFF
>TRBV3-1/TRBV3-2|TRBJ1-1
CASSPLRGRTEAFF
>TRBV23-1|TRBJ1-2
CASSHLHGQGRNYGYTF
>TRBV14|TRBJ2-1
CASRREIAGYNEQFF
>TRBV7-9|TRBJ2-3
CASSSRLATGTDTQYF
>TRBV18|TRBJ1-4
CASSPGGVSGHRNEKLFF
>TRBV7-9|TRBJ2-6
CASSSHRAGANVLTF
>TRBV24-1|TRBJ2-3
CATSDLAEGRTDTQYF
>TRBV29-1|TRBJ2-7
CSVQGLGYEQYF
>TRBV19|TRBJ2-2
CASGASGSRTGELFF
>TRBV5-6|TRBJ1-1
CASSSWTGLLREAFF
>TRBV11-2|TRBJ1-2
CASSLEGRYGYTF
>TRBV27|TRBJ1-4
CAGSTRHEVNEKLFF
>TRBV19|TRBJ2-1
CASSLSTGSYNEQFF
>TRBV11-3|TRBJ1-6
CASSSNGGRNNSPLHF
>TRBV7-9|TRBJ2-1
CASSLGRGSKYEQFF
>TRBV2|TRBJ2-5
CASSSPSGETQYF
>TRBV6-2/TRBV6-3|TRBJ2-2
CASSYSVAGGDTGELFF
>TRBV10-3|TRBJ2-7
CAIRDTTYEQYF
>TRBV11-3|TRBJ2-4
CANFDRGAKNIQYF
>TRBV6-5|TRBJ2-7
CASREYGEQYF
>TRBV28|TRBJ2-7
CASSFFGGKNEQYF
>TRBV11-1|TRBJ1-2
CASSTGTNDYGYTF